This T cell receptor (beta chain) emerged from a study of shared clonotypes between healthy human individuals. Here immunoSEQ multiplex PCR was the method, and the copy in TCRdb shows in-frame clones only, minus some. The sample contains about 1 million clones, more than 75% of which appear only once. This clone was found a few times. The CDR3 totals 14 residues. CDR1 MNHNY and CDR2 SVGAGI come from the germline V gene (reference sequence). Trimming took off 11 bases at V and 6 bases at J, with 22 bases between the two ends. The sequencing sample was made of memory CD4+ T cells from PBMCs. Subset described: CD45RA-negative fraction. The TCR originated in a man between 18 and 29 years old in good health. Some clones in this sample may be carry-over from other donors' samples. The gene calls are TRBV6-6 and TRBJ1-1; D remains ambiguous. This CDR3 is CALMPTFGSAEAFF. CDR3 sequence (DNA): TGTGCCCTCATGCCTACGTTCGGCTCCGCTGAAGCTTTCTTT.